The source of this T cell receptor beta chain is a study of blood T cell repertoires in COVID-19. Background on the study: Collection of acute and convalescent COVID-19 samples took place in the United States, Italy and Spain. T cells, B-cell-depleted T cells, or PBMCs provided the cDNA or gDNA that served as material.

This CDR3 comprises 13 residues. Looked up from germline, CDR1 is SGHAT and CDR2 is FQNNGV. Trimming removed 1 base at V and 10 bases at J, with 8 bases between. Source study methods: Reference gene primer amplification yielded estimated nucleated cell counts. Profiling relied on immunoSEQ multiplex PCR, and the TCRdb table lists in-frame clones only, not all of them. V and J calls and clone size come straight from that table; D and trimming were deduced from the DNA. The table has around 99,000 clones, about 80% seen once. The source is a woman aged 45-60 years with acute or convalescent COVID-19. This chain links TRBV11-2 with TRBJ1-6; unclear D gene. The specimen sequenced was peripheral blood. DNA for the CDR3: TGTGCCAGCAGCTTAGCGGGGTACTCACCCCTCCACTTT. This codes for CASSLAGYSPLHF.